The clone carrying this TCR beta chain turned up a few times. The data originate from a study of blood T cell repertoires in COVID-19. Here immunoSEQ multiplex PCR was the method, and the copy in TCRdb shows in-frame clones only, minus some. The table lists 120,000 to 150,000 clones, about 87% of them singletons, with more than 4% in the top ten. The source of this sequence is a woman aged 40-49 years with acute or convalescent COVID-19. The specimen was peripheral blood.

The DNA of the CDR3 is TGTGCCAGCAGGAACGGAGTTTTGGGCAATCAGCCCCAGCATTTT. The encoded protein is CASRNGVLGNQPQHF. V is TRBV6-5 and J is TRBJ1-5; D is ambiguous. This CDR3 spans 15 amino acids. Germline CDR1 MNHEY, CDR2 SVGAGI. V gave up 6 bases and J gave up 2 bases, with 14 bases separating them.